This T cell receptor beta chain derives from a study of CXCR3-negative and CXCR3-positive naive CD8 T cells (dated by TCRdb to about 2019). Notes on the research overall: In total, about 150 million TRB reads were obtained, which works out to roughly 1.5 +/- 0.3 million reads per library. Diversity and physicochemical repertoire analyses covered 10 to 11 donors pooled from two independent experiments. Naive subsets from a handful of donors and memory cells from 3 donors were included in the TRBV-TRBJ cluster analysis.

Each CD8+ T cell subset was flow-sorted in triplicate, and some 310,000 cells per subset were placed directly into RLT lysis buffer. To keep memory contaminants out, a stringent definition of naive CD8+ T cells was applied: CD45RO-CCR7+CD27+CD95-. Peripheral blood mononuclear cells were isolated from buffy coats using standard density gradient centrifugation. Naive CXCR3-negative and CXCR3-positive CD8+ T cells were flow-sorted using a FACSAria III. Total RNA was extracted from sorted cells using an RNeasy Mini Kit. Sequencing took place on a NextSeq 550. The Human TCR Profiling Kit (MiLaboratory) was used to make UMI-labeled 5' RACE TRB cDNA libraries. cDNA synthesis used the entire amount of extracted RNA, and PCR amplification then used the entire amount of cDNA produced. Libraries were prepared in parallel using an identical number of PCR cycles. Per the authors' processing: MIGEC and MiXCR extracted about 50,000 +/- 10,000 unique UMI-labeled TRB cDNA molecules per library, requiring at least two reads per UMI. On average, roughly 40,000 +/- 10,000 functional in-frame TRB CDR3 nucleotide clonotypes lacking stop codons were found per library. After downsampling to 5000 UMI-labeled TRB molecules per sample, diversity metrics such as normalized Shannon-Wiener and Chao1 were calculated in VDJtools. Clonotype-size-weighted physicochemical properties of the central five CDR3 residues (interaction energy, strength, volume and Kidera factor 4) were computed in VDJtools. Following reprocessing of the reads by TCRdb, the data hold one row per CDR3 protein sequence and no DNA is available. For this entry, the V and J calls and clone size follow TCRdb and not the study's own pipeline. The sample table gives over 150,000 distinct CDR3 sequences. The top ten clonotypes cover approximately 0.51% of the sample.

The full study reports these points: Freshly isolated PBMCs were used for most assays because CXCR3 expression went down partially after cryopreservation. Because surface CD5, which has been linked to self-reactivity in mice, was comparable between naive subsets, TCR interaction strength was also inferred from TRB CDR3 physicochemical properties. Similar TRBV-TRBJ usage was shown by naive CXCR3-negative and CXCR3-positive cells from the same donor, whereas distinct patterns were shown by memory cells. TRB CDR3s from CXCR3-positive naive cells showed higher hydrophobicity (lower Kidera factor 4), lower energy, and higher strength and volume indices than CXCR3-negative naive cells. Comparably high repertoire diversity was found in both naive subsets, whereas much lower repertoire diversity was found in memory CD8+ T cells.

Points on this clonotype: This clone's antigen is unknown.

Sequenced: naive CXCR3+ CD8+ T cells from blood. In the paper's terms, the cell subset or site label means: CD45RO-CCR7+CD27+CD95- naive CD8+ T cells expressing CXCR3 (TNR3+). The clonotype originates from a human donor in good health. Some clones in this sample may be carry-over from other donors' samples.

The CDR3 is CASSYGGGQPQHF. The chain employs TRBV5-6 and TRBJ1-5; with no DNA, the TCRdb D assignment of TRBD1 cannot be verified. The germline V gene provides CDR1 SGHDT and CDR2 YYEEEE. The CDR3 has 13 amino acids, counting the end cysteine and phenylalanine. No DNA has been recorded.